The rows below give T cell receptor beta chains drawn from one sample of a study of human T cells and chemical hapten exposure. MiXCR, applied by TCRdb to the RACE reads, yields one record per CDR3 protein. Of approximately 350,000 distinct CDR3 sequences in the sample, roughly 6.9% were seen once. The input for sequencing was whole blood, taken in connection with sensitization to the hapten diphenylcyclopropenone (DPC). The receptor set was obtained from a woman between 18 and 29 years old with alopecia areata. Some clones in this sample may be carry-over from other donors' samples. Both conserved end residues are trimmed from each CDR3. Fields, in order: V gene, clone size, J gene, CDR3 protein. Size tells how often a clone was seen (once, few, many) or the class of an expanded clone, and some rows leave it out.

V: TRBV28
size: NA
J: TRBJ1-1
CDR3: ASIKGVAKAF

V: TRBV7-3
size: many
J: TRBJ2-1
CDR3: AMPPGVTYNEQF

V: TRBV7-2
size: NA
J: TRBJ1-2
CDR3: ASSGDREYYGYT

V: TRBV27
size: many
J: TRBJ2-2
CDR3: ASSFSWGELF

V: TRBV6-5
size: many
J: TRBJ2-7
CDR3: ASSYSSGGAYEQY

V: TRBV18
size: few
J: TRBJ2-1
CDR3: ASSPPGRDEQF

V: TRBV20-1
size: many
J: TRBJ1-3
CDR3: SAALRNTIY

V: TRBV18
size: many
J: TRBJ2-7
CDR3: ASSLITGSASYEQY

V: TRBV4-1
size: NA
J: TRBJ2-7
CDR3: ASRADKGRYEQY

V: TRBV10-3
size: few
J: TRBJ2-5
CDR3: AIKPPNGGETQY

V: TRBV27
size: few
J: TRBJ1-4
CDR3: ASRSQGAVNEKLF

V: TRBV5-1
size: NA
J: TRBJ1-5
CDR3: ASSPGTGFSNQPQH

V: TRBV6-5
size: NA
J: TRBJ1-2
CDR3: ASSYGETGMGGGYT

V: TRBV6-2/TRBV6-3
size: NA
J: TRBJ1-1
CDR3: ASSSNVQHTEAF

V: TRBV20-1
size: many
J: TRBJ1-5
CDR3: SARAGGPRAYSNQPQH

V: TRBV5-8
size: NA
J: TRBJ2-7
CDR3: ASSVAGGKSYEQY

V: TRBV6-2/TRBV6-3
size: NA
J: TRBJ2-6
CDR3: ASSYSRSPGVSSGANVLT

V: TRBV10-3
size: NA
J: TRBJ2-5
CDR3: AISEPTGARKTQY